This entry concerns a single T cell receptor beta chain. Clones were sequenced by immunoSEQ multiplex PCR, and TCRdb holds only the in-frame ones, with some missing. The data show 150,000 to 200,000 clones, under 80% seen once. This sample was included in a study of blood T cell repertoires in COVID-19. Sequenced material: PBMCs or T cells enriched from blood (not recorded which). This TCR came from a woman between 50 and 59 years old with acute COVID-19.

CDR3 sequence reads: CASSPGTAGGNEKLFF. The CDR3 region has the DNA TGTGCCAGCTCACCAGGGACGGCGGGGGGCAATGAAAAACTGTTTTTT. V gene TRBV18 combines with J gene TRBJ1-4, with D tentatively TRBD1 (6 bases). The germline gives CDR1 KGHSH, CDR2 LQKENI. V shed 2 bases and J shed 5 bases, with 15 bases lying between them. The CDR3 totals 16 residues.